These T cell receptor beta chains were read from a single sample in a study of Tregs in tolerant kidney transplant recipients. These TCRs are of unknown antigen specificity. Profiling relied on immunoSEQ multiplex PCR, and the TCRdb table lists in-frame clones only, not all of them. Of some 15,000 clones in the sample, more than 60% were seen once. Specimen: Tregs from blood cultured with allogeneic cells. The receptors here all came from a human donor in good health. Both conserved end residues are part of each CDR3. The D gene is left open where the match is weak. Clone size is not always given. Where it is, it says once, few, many or a class for expanded clones.

CDR3 DNA: TGTGCCAGTCGTGCGACAGGGGGCTATGGCTACACCTTC; CDR3 protein: CASRATGGYGYTF; D gene: TRBD1; J gene: TRBJ1-2; clone size: few; V gene: TRBV19
CDR3 DNA: TGTGCCTGTCCAGGGGGCTCTTATAATTCACCCCTCCACTTT; CDR3 protein: CACPGGSYNSPLHF; D gene: TRBD1; J gene: TRBJ1-6; clone size: -; V gene: TRBV30
CDR3 DNA: TGTGCCAGCAGTTTCCTGGGGAGCAACACTGAAGCTTTCTTT; CDR3 protein: CASSFLGSNTEAFF; D gene: -; J gene: TRBJ1-1; clone size: -; V gene: TRBV7-8
CDR3 DNA: TGTGCCAGCTCACCTGCGACTCTAAACGAGCAGTACTTC; CDR3 protein: CASSPATLNEQYF; D gene: -; J gene: TRBJ2-7; clone size: -; V gene: TRBV18
CDR3 DNA: TGTGCCAGCAGTTCTCGACCTTTTGGGACCTCTGGAAACACCATATATTTT; CDR3 protein: CASSSRPFGTSGNTIYF; D gene: -; J gene: TRBJ1-3; clone size: many; V gene: TRBV27
CDR3 DNA: TGCGCCAGCAGCTTGGCGGACCCAGCCTACGAGCAGTACTTC; CDR3 protein: CASSLADPAYEQYF; D gene: -; J gene: TRBJ2-7; clone size: -; V gene: TRBV5-1
CDR3 DNA: TGTGCCTCTTCCAGGACCCAAGAGACCCAGTACTTC; CDR3 protein: CASSRTQETQYF; D gene: -; J gene: TRBJ2-5; clone size: -; V gene: TRBV6-6
CDR3 DNA: TGTGCCAGCAGCTTAATACTAGCGGGAGTAAATGAGCAGTTCTTC; CDR3 protein: CASSLILAGVNEQFF; D gene: TRBD2; J gene: TRBJ2-1; clone size: -; V gene: TRBV7-3
CDR3 DNA: TGCGCCAGCAGCTTGGCCCGGCGAGATAATGAAAAACTGTTTTTT; CDR3 protein: CASSLARRDNEKLFF; D gene: -; J gene: TRBJ1-4; clone size: -; V gene: TRBV5-1
CDR3 DNA: TGTGCCAGCAGCGCCCGCGGGACTACCCGAGTTATGCGGTACTTC; CDR3 protein: CASSARGTTRVMRYF; D gene: -; J gene: TRBJ2-7; clone size: -; V gene: TRBV21-1
CDR3 DNA: TGTGCCAGCTCTACAGGGCAGGGCTACTATGGCTACACCTTC; CDR3 protein: CASSTGQGYYGYTF; D gene: -; J gene: TRBJ1-2; clone size: -; V gene: TRBV18
CDR3 DNA: TGTGCCAGCAGCCGAGGACAGGGTGAAGCTTTCTTT; CDR3 protein: CASSRGQGEAFF; D gene: TRBD1; J gene: TRBJ1-1; clone size: many; V gene: TRBV6-5
CDR3 DNA: TGTGCCAGCAGTTACCAGGACATTCTTGAGCAGTTCTTC; CDR3 protein: CASSYQDILEQFF; D gene: -; J gene: TRBJ2-1; clone size: -; V gene: TRBV6-6
CDR3 DNA: TGTGCCAGCAGCTTACAGGGTTTCTCCGAGCAGTACTTC; CDR3 protein: CASSLQGFSEQYF; D gene: -; J gene: TRBJ2-7; clone size: -; V gene: TRBV7-6
CDR3 DNA: TGTGCCAGCAGGAAAGGGGCAGTTTCCTATGGCTACACCTTC; CDR3 protein: CASRKGAVSYGYTF; D gene: -; J gene: TRBJ1-2; clone size: once; V gene: TRBV28
CDR3 DNA: TGTGCCAGCTCACCTGTCCGGGACCACTTATTGTACTTC; CDR3 protein: CASSPVRDHLLYF; D gene: -; J gene: TRBJ1-2; clone size: few; V gene: TRBV18
CDR3 DNA: TGTGCCAGCAGCAAAGGAAGGGGGAGGAACGAGCAGTACTTC; CDR3 protein: CASSKGRGRNEQYF; D gene: -; J gene: TRBJ2-7; clone size: -; V gene: TRBV21-1
CDR3 DNA: TGCGCCAGCAGCCAAGAGGTGGCTCGAGATACGCAGTATTTT; CDR3 protein: CASSQEVARDTQYF; D gene: -; J gene: TRBJ2-3; clone size: few; V gene: TRBV4-3
CDR3 DNA: TGCGCCAGCAGCCGTACTCGCGGGGGGACTTACACAGATACGCAGTATTTT; CDR3 protein: CASSRTRGGTYTDTQYF; D gene: TRBD2; J gene: TRBJ2-3; clone size: -; V gene: TRBV4-3
CDR3 DNA: TGCGCCAGCAGCTTGGTCGGGGATGGCCAAGAGACCCAGTACTTC; CDR3 protein: CASSLVGDGQETQYF; D gene: -; J gene: TRBJ2-5; clone size: -; V gene: TRBV5-1
CDR3 DNA: TGTGCCAGCAGCTCCCACGCCTTTGATGGCTACACCTTC; CDR3 protein: CASSSHAFDGYTF; D gene: -; J gene: TRBJ1-2; clone size: -; V gene: TRBV7-9
CDR3 DNA: TGCGCCAGCAGCTTAGCGGGAGTCGACAATGAGCAGTTCTTC; CDR3 protein: CASSLAGVDNEQFF; D gene: TRBD2; J gene: TRBJ2-1; clone size: -; V gene: TRBV5-1
CDR3 DNA: TGTGCCAGCAGCTTAGCCCTAGCGGCCTACAATGAGCAGTTCTTC; CDR3 protein: CASSLALAAYNEQFF; D gene: TRBD2; J gene: TRBJ2-1; clone size: few; V gene: TRBV11-2
CDR3 DNA: TGTGCCAGCAGCCCCCTCGTAAGGGGCCATGGCTACACCTTC; CDR3 protein: CASSPLVRGHGYTF; D gene: -; J gene: TRBJ1-2; clone size: -; V gene: TRBV7-2
CDR3 DNA: TGTGCCAGTAGGCGGACAGGGACCTCCTACGAGCAGTACTTC; CDR3 protein: CASRRTGTSYEQYF; D gene: TRBD1; J gene: TRBJ2-7; clone size: -; V gene: TRBV19
CDR3 DNA: TGTGCCAGTAGTATCTGGGGACTTACGGATATTGAAGCTTTCTTT; CDR3 protein: CASSIWGLTDIEAFF; D gene: -; J gene: TRBJ1-1; clone size: -; V gene: TRBV19
CDR3 DNA: TGTGCCAGCAAGCTCGCATCTAGCTTGGCCGGGGAGCTGTTTTTT; CDR3 protein: CASKLASSLAGELFF; D gene: -; J gene: TRBJ2-2; clone size: -; V gene: TRBV7-9
CDR3 DNA: TGTGCCAGCAAGGGGACTATTTGGACTGAAGCTTTCTTT; CDR3 protein: CASKGTIWTEAFF; D gene: -; J gene: TRBJ1-1; clone size: -; V gene: TRBV6-6
CDR3 DNA: TGTGCCAGCTCACCAGGACTGGTAACCTACGAGCAGTACTTC; CDR3 protein: CASSPGLVTYEQYF; D gene: -; J gene: TRBJ2-7; clone size: -; V gene: TRBV18
CDR3 DNA: TGTGCCAGCAGCCTAGGAGGGGGCAAAAACATTCAGTACTTC; CDR3 protein: CASSLGGGKNIQYF; D gene: -; J gene: TRBJ2-4; clone size: once; V gene: TRBV7-9
CDR3 DNA: TGTGCCAGCAGTTTTGGGGACAGTCTCACAGATACGCAGTATTTT; CDR3 protein: CASSFGDSLTDTQYF; D gene: TRBD1; J gene: TRBJ2-3; clone size: once; V gene: TRBV28
CDR3 DNA: TGTGCCAGCAGCTTAGGTCCCGGGGGATCGTATGGCTACACCTTC; CDR3 protein: CASSLGPGGSYGYTF; D gene: -; J gene: TRBJ1-2; clone size: -; V gene: TRBV7-2
CDR3 DNA: TGTGCCAGCAGCCGCAGGCTTAATGAAAAACTGTTTTTT; CDR3 protein: CASSRRLNEKLFF; D gene: -; J gene: TRBJ1-4; clone size: few; V gene: TRBV7-2
CDR3 DNA: TGTGCCAGCAGCTTAGCCACCGGCGGGAGTCTTAATCAGCCCCAGCATTTT; CDR3 protein: CASSLATGGSLNQPQHF; D gene: -; J gene: TRBJ1-5; clone size: -; V gene: TRBV7-8